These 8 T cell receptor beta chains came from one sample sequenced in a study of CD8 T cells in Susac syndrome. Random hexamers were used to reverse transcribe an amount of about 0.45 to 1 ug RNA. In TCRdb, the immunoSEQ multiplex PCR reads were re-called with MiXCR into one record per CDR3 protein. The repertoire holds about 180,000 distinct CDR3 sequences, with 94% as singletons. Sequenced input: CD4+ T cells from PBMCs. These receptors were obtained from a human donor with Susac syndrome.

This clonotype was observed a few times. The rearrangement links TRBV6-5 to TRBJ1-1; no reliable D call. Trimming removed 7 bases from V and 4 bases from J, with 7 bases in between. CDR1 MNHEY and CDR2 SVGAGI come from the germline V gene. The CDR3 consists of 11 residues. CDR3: CASNGGTEAFF. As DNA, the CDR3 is TGTGCCAGCAATGGAGGCACTGAAGCTTTCTTT.

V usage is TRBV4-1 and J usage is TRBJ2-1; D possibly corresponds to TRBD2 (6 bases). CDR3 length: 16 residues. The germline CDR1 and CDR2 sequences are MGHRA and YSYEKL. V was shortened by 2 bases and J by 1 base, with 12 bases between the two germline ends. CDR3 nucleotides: TGCGCCAGCAGCCAACCCGGGACTGAATCCTACAATGAGCAGTTCTTC. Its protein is CASSQPGTESYNEQFF.

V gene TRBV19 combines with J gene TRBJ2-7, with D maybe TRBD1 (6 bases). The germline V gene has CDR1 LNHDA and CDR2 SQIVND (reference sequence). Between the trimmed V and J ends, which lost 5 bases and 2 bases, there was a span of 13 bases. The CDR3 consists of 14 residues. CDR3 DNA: TGTGCCAGTAGTGCCTACAGGGACCCCTACGAGCAGTACTTC. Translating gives CASSAYRDPYEQYF.

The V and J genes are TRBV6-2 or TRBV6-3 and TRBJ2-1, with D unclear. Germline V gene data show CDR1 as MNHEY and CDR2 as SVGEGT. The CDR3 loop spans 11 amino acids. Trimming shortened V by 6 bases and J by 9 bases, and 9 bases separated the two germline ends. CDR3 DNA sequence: TGTGCCAGCAGCACCGTCGGTGAGCAGTTCTTC. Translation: CASSTVGEQFF.

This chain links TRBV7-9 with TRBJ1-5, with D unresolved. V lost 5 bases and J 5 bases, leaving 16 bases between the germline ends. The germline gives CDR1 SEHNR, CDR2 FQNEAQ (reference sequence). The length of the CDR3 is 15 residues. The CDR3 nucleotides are TGTGCCAGCAGCCTCGGTTCGGGAAGGGATCAGCCCCAGCATTTT. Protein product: CASSLGSGRDQPQHF. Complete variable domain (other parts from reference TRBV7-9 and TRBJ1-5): DTGVSQNPRHKITKRGQNVTFRCDPISEHNRLYWYRQTLGQGPEFLTYFQNEAQLEKSRLLSDRFSAERPKGSFSTLEIQRTEQGDSAMYLCASSLGSGRDQPQHFGDGTRLSIL.

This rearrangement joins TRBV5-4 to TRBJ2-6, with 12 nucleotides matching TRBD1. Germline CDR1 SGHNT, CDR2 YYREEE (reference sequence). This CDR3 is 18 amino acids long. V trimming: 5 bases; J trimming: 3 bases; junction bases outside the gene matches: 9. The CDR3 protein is CASRSGTGGAFGANVLTF. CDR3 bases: TGTGCCAGCAGGTCCGGGACAGGGGGCGCTTTTGGGGCCAACGTCCTGACTTTC.

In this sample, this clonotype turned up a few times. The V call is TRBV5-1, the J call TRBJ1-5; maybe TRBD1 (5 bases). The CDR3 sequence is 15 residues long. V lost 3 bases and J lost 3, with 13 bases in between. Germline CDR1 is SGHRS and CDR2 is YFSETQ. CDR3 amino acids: CASSSEGRDNQPQHF. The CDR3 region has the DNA TGCGCCAGCAGCTCGGAGGGACGTGACAATCAGCCCCAGCATTTT.

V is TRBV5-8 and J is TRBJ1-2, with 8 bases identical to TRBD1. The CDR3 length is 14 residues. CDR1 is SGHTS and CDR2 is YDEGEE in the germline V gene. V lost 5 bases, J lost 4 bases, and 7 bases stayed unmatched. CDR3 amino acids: CASSRDRLIYGYTF. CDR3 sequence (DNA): TGTGCCAGCAGTAGGGACAGGCTCATCTATGGCTACACCTTC.